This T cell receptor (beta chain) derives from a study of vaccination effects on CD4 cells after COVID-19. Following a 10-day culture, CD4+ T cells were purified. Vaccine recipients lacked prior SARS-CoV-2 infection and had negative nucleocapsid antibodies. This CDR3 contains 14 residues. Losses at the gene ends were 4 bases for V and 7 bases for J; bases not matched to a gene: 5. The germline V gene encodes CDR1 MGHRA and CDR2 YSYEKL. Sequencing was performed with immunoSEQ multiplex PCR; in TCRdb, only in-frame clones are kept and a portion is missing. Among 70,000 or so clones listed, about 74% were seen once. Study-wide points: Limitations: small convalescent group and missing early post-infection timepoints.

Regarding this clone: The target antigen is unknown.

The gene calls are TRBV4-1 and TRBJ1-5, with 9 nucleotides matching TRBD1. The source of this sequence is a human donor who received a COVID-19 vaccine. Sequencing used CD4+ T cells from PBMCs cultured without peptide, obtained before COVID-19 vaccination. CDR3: CASSPTGGDQPQHF. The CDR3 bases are TGCGCCAGCAGCCCGACAGGGGGGGACCAGCCCCAGCATTTT.